Listed here are 20 T cell receptor beta chains from one sample, sequenced in a study of shared clonotypes between healthy human individuals. CD45RO-negative, CCR7-positively selected cells formed the naive CD8 fraction, excluding terminally differentiated effector memory CD45RA+ cells. Sequenced by immunoSEQ multiplex PCR; TCRdb stores in-frame clones only, minus some. Of some 2,100,000 clones in the sample, about 93% were seen once. Sequencing used naive CD8+ T cells from PBMCs. Every receptor here comes from a man aged 18 to 29 in good health. Some clones in this sample may be carry-over from other donors' samples.

This clone has more than one count but fewer than ten. V and J are TRBV7-9 and TRBJ2-2; D perhaps matches TRBD1 (5 bases). In germline, CDR1 is SEHNR, CDR2 FQNEAQ (reference sequence). This CDR3 is 16 amino acids long. V lost 5 bases and J 6 bases, leaving 19 bases between the germline ends. As DNA, the CDR3 is TGTGCCAGCAGCCTCCCGACTCCCAGGGCCGCCGGGGAGCTGTTTTTT. It translates to CASSLPTPRAAGELFF.

This chain connects TRBV5-1 to TRBJ2-2, with 9 bases fitting TRBD1. V gave up 3 bases and J gave up 7 bases; unmatched junction bases: 10. Per germline, CDR1 SGHRS and CDR2 YFSETQ. This CDR3 spans 16 amino acids. CDR3 protein: CASSWARDRVGGELFF. As DNA, the CDR3 is TGCGCCAGCAGCTGGGCCCGGGACAGGGTAGGCGGGGAGCTGTTTTTT.

This rearrangement joins TRBV27 to TRBJ2-1; tentatively, D is TRBD1 (6 bases). V gave up 7 bases and J gave up 4 bases, with 14 bases separating them. The CDR3 contains 14 residues. CDR1 is MNHEY, CDR2 SMNVEV, per germline (reference sequence). In DNA form, the CDR3 reads TGTGCCAGCACGCCAGGGGCGGTGTACAATGAGCAGTTCTTC. Protein product: CASTPGAVYNEQFF.

This clone has only one observation. V usage is TRBV7-9 and J usage is TRBJ2-7, with D possibly matching TRBD2 (7 bases). The CDR3 is 14 residues long. V was cut by 7 bases and J by 7 bases, with 20 bases left in between. Germline-derived CDR1 and CDR2 are SEHNR and FQNEAQ (reference sequence). The CDR3 bases are TGTGCCAGCACCCTAGGGGGAGGGCTTTGGGAGCAGTACTTC. It yields the protein CASTLGGGLWEQYF.

This chain joins TRBV18 and TRBJ2-6; D not certain. Germline CDR1 and CDR2: KGHSH and LQKENI. The V gene lost 4 bases and the J gene lost 0 bases, with 13 bases spanning the gap. The CDR3 runs 17 residues. CDR3 in amino acids: CASSQNRGSSGANVLTF. Here the CDR3 DNA reads TGTGCCAGCTCACAAAATAGAGGATCCTCTGGGGCCAACGTCCTGACTTTC.

The chain has TRBV11-2 and TRBJ2-1; the D is unclear. The CDR3 sequence is 15 residues long. Trimming left V 1 base short and J 8 bases short, with 15 bases between. The germline gives CDR1 SGHAT, CDR2 FQNNGV. The CDR3: CASSLVISKGDEQFF. The CDR3 DNA sequence: TGTGCCAGCAGCTTAGTGATATCTAAGGGCGATGAGCAGTTCTTC.

This chain links TRBV29-1 with TRBJ2-7; D uncertain. CDR3 length: 12 residues. Trimming stripped 1 base from V and 6 bases from J, with 10 bases between. Germline V gene lookup returns CDR1 SQVTM and CDR2 ANQGSEA. The CDR3 DNA is TGCAGCGTTGAAGGGCCGAGTAGCGAGCAGTACTTC. Amino acids: CSVEGPSSEQYF.

The chain combines TRBV6-1 with TRBJ2-2, with a tentative D call TRBD1 (6 bases). V lost 3 bases and J 0 bases, leaving 8 bases between the germline ends. CDR3 length equals 15 residues. Germline lookup yields CDR1 MNHNS and CDR2 SASEGT. The CDR3 is CASSEGHANTGELFF. The DNA for the CDR3 is TGTGCCAGCAGTGAGGGACATGCGAACACCGGGGAGCTGTTTTTT.

The chain couples TRBV28 to TRBJ1-1; D remains ambiguous. V was cut by 2 bases and J by 7 bases, with 14 bases left in between. Germline values: CDR1 MDHEN, CDR2 SYDVKM. The CDR3 contains 14 residues. CDR3 amino acids: CASSLTPSGVEAFF. Written as DNA, the CDR3 is TGTGCCAGCAGTTTAACTCCGTCTGGAGTTGAAGCTTTCTTT. The variable domain in full, completed from reference TRBV28 and TRBJ1-1, reads DVKVTQSSRYLVKRTGEKVFLECVQDMDHENMFWYRQDPGLGLRLIYFSYDVKMKEKGDIPEGYSVSREKKERFSLILESASTNQTSMYLCASSLTPSGVEAFFGQGTRLTVV.

The chain combines TRBV6-5 with TRBJ2-5; TRBD2 agrees at 10 bases. The CDR3 covers 16 residues. V shed 2 bases and J 4 bases; nucleotides not matched to a gene: 7. Germline V gene lookup returns CDR1 MNHEY and CDR2 SVGAGI. The CDR3 here is CASSYAPGTSVETQYF. Written as DNA, the CDR3 is TGTGCCAGCAGTTACGCCCCCGGGACTAGCGTAGAGACCCAGTACTTC.

The chain combines TRBV28 with TRBJ2-7; TRBD2 agrees at 9 bases. V gave up 2 bases and J gave up 2 bases; unmatched junction bases: 19. From germline, CDR1 is MDHEN and CDR2 SYDVKM. The CDR3 length is 20 residues. CDR3 amino acids: CASSLHRRRGGDGGAYEQYF. The CDR3 coding sequence is TGTGCCAGCAGTTTACATCGCCGTCGCGGGGGGGACGGTGGGGCCTACGAGCAGTACTTC.

V gene TRBV5-6 combines with J gene TRBJ2-2, with 9 bases matching TRBD1. Germline V gene lookup returns CDR1 SGHDT and CDR2 YYEEEE. Germline trimming cut 4 bases from V and 7 bases from J; bases unmatched to any gene: 5. The CDR3 spans 14 residues. CDR3 region: CASSTGTGFGELFF. In DNA, the CDR3 is TGTGCCAGCAGCACCGGGACAGGGTTCGGGGAGCTGTTTTTT. Combining the CDR3 with reference TRBV5-6 and TRBJ2-2 gives the whole variable domain DAGVTQSPTHLIKTRGQQVTLRCSPKSGHDTVSWYQQALGQGPQFIFQYYEEEERQRGNFPDRFSGHQFPNYSSELNVNALLLGDSALYLCASSTGTGFGELFFGEGSRLTVL.

The CDR3 nucleotides are TGTGCCAGCAGCTCCCAGGCGGTTTCCTACAATGAGCAGTTCTTC. Its protein product is CASSSQAVSYNEQFF. The chain links TRBV7-2 to TRBJ2-1, with D hard to call. Trimming removed 4 bases at V and 1 base at J, with 11 bases between. The germline V gene encodes CDR1 SGHTA and CDR2 FQGNSA. The CDR3 loop spans 15 amino acids.

The chain employs TRBV7-2 and TRBJ2-5, with 15 bases aligning to TRBD2. The CDR3 covers 15 residues. The ends lost 4 bases at V and 10 bases at J; junction bases unmatched: 7. Germline loops: CDR1 SGHTA, CDR2 FQGNSA. The CDR3 reads CASSSRTSGRELQYF. As DNA, the CDR3 is TGTGCCAGCAGCTCTAGGACTAGCGGGAGGGAGCTCCAGTACTTC.

The genes are TRBV18 and TRBJ1-2; TRBD1 matches at 8 bases. Unmatched junction bases numbered 7, after V lost 2 bases and J lost 2 bases. This CDR3 has 16 amino acids. Per the germline V gene, CDR1 is KGHSH and CDR2 is LQKENI. CDR3 coding DNA: TGTGCCAGCTCACCAGGGCGGACAGGGAAAAACTATGGCTACACCTTC. This codes for CASSPGRTGKNYGYTF.

The chain employs TRBV5-6 and TRBJ2-7; 7 nucleotides align to TRBD2. This CDR3 comprises 14 residues. V was pared by 5 bases and J by 0 bases, with 5 bases of the junction left unmatched. The germline CDR1 and CDR2 sequences are SGHDT and YYEEEE. The CDR3 region is CASRLGGSSYEQYF. DNA of the CDR3: TGTGCCAGCAGGCTGGGGGGGTCCTCCTACGAGCAGTACTTC.

This sequence joins TRBV27 and TRBJ2-7; a possible D gene is TRBD1 (6 bases). The germline gives CDR1 MNHEY, CDR2 SMNVEV (reference sequence). The CDR3 loop spans 16 amino acids. V lost 7 bases, J lost 1 base, and 20 bases lay in between. CDR3 residues: CASTPGWDTLSYEQYF. In DNA, the CDR3 is TGTGCCAGCACCCCAGGATGGGACACCTTATCCTACGAGCAGTACTTC.

This sequence joins TRBV21-1 and TRBJ2-7; the table names TRBD1, a call not compared with the DNA. TRBV21-1 is an annotated pseudogene. The CDR3 length is 16 residues. The chain's CDR3 is CASRHTGTGVSYEQYF. CDR3 coding DNA: TGTGCCAGCAGACACACCGGGACAGGGGTCTCCTACGAGCAGTACTTC.

This chain uses TRBV27 with TRBJ2-1; 8 bases are a match to TRBD2. V trimming: 8 bases; J trimming: 2 bases; junction bases outside the gene matches: 14. Germline-derived CDR1 and CDR2 are MNHEY and SMNVEV (reference sequence). The CDR3 is 17 amino acids. The CDR3: CASRGGPDGKPYNEQFF. The CDR3 coding sequence is TGTGCCAGCCGGGGGGGCCCGGACGGGAAGCCCTACAATGAGCAGTTCTTC.

This chain connects TRBV19 to TRBJ2-7; TRBD1 aligns across 9 bases. The CDR3 sequence is 15 residues long. Germline loops: CDR1 LNHDA, CDR2 SQIVND (reference sequence). After removal of 5 bases from V and 3 bases from J, the junction contained 8 bases not matched to a gene. The CDR3 DNA sequence: TGTGCCAGTAGTTGGACAGGGGAACCCCTCTACGAGCAGTACTTC. Encoded protein: CASSWTGEPLYEQYF.